This is a list of T cell receptor beta chains from one sample in a study of monozygotic twins with inflammatory bowel disease. For each CDR3 protein, TCRdb gives one entry from its re-call of the 5' RACE reads, without DNA. In total, the table holds 300,000 to 400,000 distinct CDR3 sequences. Specimen: blood. The receptors originated from a human donor with ulcerative colitis or Crohn's disease, or a healthy co-twin of an affected twin (not recorded which). CDR3s include the opening cysteine and the closing phenylalanine or tryptophan. Size is stated for part of the rows, as once, few or many counts, or as a class when the clone is expanded.

size	V	J	CDR3
NA	TRBV18	TRBJ1-5	CASSPGQGANQPQHF
NA	TRBV12-3/TRBV12-4	TRBJ2-5	CASSIFSRETQYF
NA	TRBV10-3	TRBJ1-2	CAISGGQGKVHYGYTF
NA	TRBV20-1	TRBJ2-1	CSAIRGGNNEQFF
NA	TRBV5-1	TRBJ1-2	CASRLGGGYTF
NA	TRBV30	TRBJ2-1	CAWSAGSHNEQFF
NA	TRBV12-3/TRBV12-4	TRBJ2-7	CASSFPGQNTYEQYF
NA	TRBV12-3/TRBV12-4	TRBJ1-1	CASLGDMNTEAFF
NA	TRBV9	TRBJ1-1	CASSPLTGEGTEAFF
NA	TRBV7-2	TRBJ2-6	CASSLTGGIGANVLTF
NA	TRBV11-3	TRBJ2-3	CASSSGRGGRTDTQYF
NA	TRBV5-5	TRBJ2-7	CASSGGGSPYVQYF
NA	TRBV28	TRBJ2-1	CARKSGTSYNEQFF
NA	TRBV7-2	TRBJ2-6	CASSSEGGASGANVLTF
NA	TRBV29-1	TRBJ2-7	CSARHPGGNEQYF
NA	TRBV7-6	TRBJ2-1	CASRKGTGSYNEQFF
NA	TRBV6-1	TRBJ1-2	CASSEKGNSGYTF
NA	TRBV5-1	TRBJ2-1	CASSPPAGGTYNEQFF
NA	TRBV18	TRBJ1-3	CASSRDQGESGNTIYF
NA	TRBV5-1	TRBJ1-2	CASSFGLTSFSGYTF
NA	TRBV12-3/TRBV12-4	TRBJ1-5	CASSLAQGEGNQPQHF
NA	TRBV24-1	TRBJ1-1	CATSDYPGTEAFF
NA	TRBV3-1	TRBJ1-3	CASSLQGTGNTIYF
NA	TRBV7-9	TRBJ2-5	CASSTGLGGMVSETQYF
NA	TRBV5-1	TRBJ2-6	CASSLEGRSSGANVLTF
NA	TRBV5-1	TRBJ2-1	CASRTNPTGDNEQFF
NA	TRBV6-5	TRBJ1-1	CASSNPAGNEAFF
NA	TRBV7-8	TRBJ2-5	CAAGRLQETQYF
NA	TRBV28	TRBJ2-5	CASSSRVRVGETQYF
NA	TRBV10-3	TRBJ2-7	CAISEPTQGAPYEQYF
NA	TRBV20-1	TRBJ1-1	CSARDLVTPAGTEAFF
NA	TRBV10-3	TRBJ2-7	CAIARDDGSEQYF
NA	TRBV3-1	TRBJ2-7	CASSQEASGVYEQYF
NA	TRBV11-2	TRBJ2-4	CASSSEGPAALLAKNIQYF
NA	TRBV10-3	TRBJ2-2	CAISEKAGAATGELFF
NA	TRBV10-3	TRBJ2-2	CAISSAGGNTGELFF
NA	TRBV28	TRBJ2-3	CASTPPTSSSDTQYF
NA	TRBV11-2	TRBJ2-7	CASSLDNRGTRSYEQYF
NA	TRBV20-1	TRBJ2-6	CSATGANVLTF
NA	TRBV28	TRBJ2-4	CATGRGIDIQYF
NA	TRBV6-1	TRBJ1-1	CASSEYRGAFF
NA	TRBV30	TRBJ2-1	CAWSVAYLKGHEQFF
NA	TRBV19	TRBJ2-7	CASTPASGSSHEQYF
NA	TRBV12-3/TRBV12-4	TRBJ1-6	CASNAGHGSPLHF
NA	TRBV20-1	TRBJ2-1	CSARDQLAGYNYEQFF
NA	TRBV5-1	TRBJ1-6	CASSLGVLNSPLHF
NA	TRBV5-1	TRBJ2-5	CASSLVSGSARQTQYF
NA	TRBV5-4	TRBJ2-5	CASSSGGQETQYF
medium-sized	TRBV28	TRBJ2-1	CASSLAREGNEQFF
NA	TRBV20-1	TRBJ2-1	CSARDIGGGENEQFF
NA	TRBV28	TRBJ1-2	CASSPSRNRQGTGGYTF
NA	TRBV12-3/TRBV12-4	TRBJ2-7	CASSLTFPEQYF
NA	TRBV20-1	TRBJ2-2	CSARDRAKVTGELFF
NA	TRBV12-3/TRBV12-4	TRBJ1-6	CASSAGGSPLHF
NA	TRBV7-9	TRBJ2-3	CASSLEAADTQYF